The subject of this entry is one T cell receptor (beta chain). This clonotype occurred a few times. This clone's antigen is unknown. No much larger clone exists at a distance of one base, and base qualities are not known. Cut back by 5 bases and 8 bases, the V and J ends lie 9 bases apart. The CDR3 has 12 amino acids, counting the end cysteine and phenylalanine. The kept DNA is CDR3 alone, 36 bases in frame from the first base. The germline V gene encodes CDR1 MDHEN and CDR2 SYDVKM. This sample stems from a study of chronic HIV infection and antiretroviral therapy (dated by TCRdb to 2014 to 2015). Libraries were constructed by 5' RACE. Sequencing took place on an Illumina MiSeq. TCRdb ran its own pipeline on the public reads, namely fastp trimming at Q25 and MiXCR clone calling, and kept in-frame beta chains. Duplicate CDR3 protein sequences are folded into a single record with the most common DNA and genes. The sample table contains about 48,000 distinct CDR3 sequences; only one count was recorded for about 20% of them. The ten biggest clones cover approximately 2.8% of the sample.

Sequenced sample: peripheral blood. This TCR came from an adult who had HIV and had not received antiretroviral therapy, or was an uninfected healthy control (not recorded which). The rearranged segments are TRBV28 and TRBJ1-4; TRBD1 could be the D gene, as 5 bases match. Here is the DNA: TGTGCCAGCAGTCTTTACAGGGAAAAACTGTTTTTT. This yields the protein CASSLYREKLFF.